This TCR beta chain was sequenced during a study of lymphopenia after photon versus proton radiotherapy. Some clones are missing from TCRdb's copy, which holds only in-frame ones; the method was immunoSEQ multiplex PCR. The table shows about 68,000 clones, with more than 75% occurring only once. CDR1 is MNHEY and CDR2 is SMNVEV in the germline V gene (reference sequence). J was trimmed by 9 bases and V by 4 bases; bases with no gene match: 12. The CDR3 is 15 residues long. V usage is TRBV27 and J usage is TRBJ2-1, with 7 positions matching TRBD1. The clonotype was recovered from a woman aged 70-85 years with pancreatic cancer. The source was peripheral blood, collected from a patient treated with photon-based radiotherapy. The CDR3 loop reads CASSYRDRGFREQFF. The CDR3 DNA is TGTGCCAGCAGTTACCGGGACAGAGGTTTTCGTGAGCAGTTCTTC.